This TCR beta chain was recorded in a study of glioma-infiltrating T cells after dendritic cell vaccination. Primers: 60 V beta forward and 13 J beta reverse. Repertoires were generated with immunoSEQ multiplex PCR, while TCRdb's copy carries only in-frame clones and drops some. The repertoire has about 65,000 clones, about 89% of them found once; the top ten carry more than 9%. The time point was: after dendritic cell vaccination, including at tumor progression/relapse. CDR3 length equals 14 residues. Trimming took 2 bases from V and 10 from J, leaving 12 bases between them. In germline, CDR1 is MNHEY, CDR2 SVGAGI.

This TCR was recovered from a human donor with glioblastoma. The starting material was blood, obtained after dendritic cell vaccination. The gene calls are TRBV6-5 and TRBJ1-6, with a tentative D call TRBD1 (6 bases). This chain's CDR3 is CASSYGSGGSPLHF. DNA of the CDR3: TGTGCCAGCAGTTACGGCTCGGGGGGCTCACCCCTCCACTTT.